One sample yielded the 26 T cell receptor beta chains listed below, sequenced in a study of CD8 T cells in ankylosing spondylitis. TCRdb analysed the 5' RACE reads with MiXCR anew, one entry per CDR3 protein. The table records around 18,000 distinct CDR3 sequences, under 8.5% of them present only once. Specimen: blood. These TCRs come from a male donor with ankylosing spondylitis or in good health (not recorded which).

This clonotype was counted many times. J is TRBJ2-1 and V is TRBV5-5, with TRBD2 matching over 11 bases. The CDR3 has 15 residues. Germline loops: CDR1 SGHKS, CDR2 YYEKEE (reference sequence). V shed 0 bases and J 7 bases; nucleotides not matched to a gene: 3. CDR3 amino acids: CASSLGLAGWNEQFF. CDR3 coding DNA: TGTGCCAGCAGCTTGGGACTAGCGGGATGGAATGAGCAGTTCTTC.

This clonotype was seen repeatedly, ten times or more. The CDR3 DNA reads as TGCGCCAGCAGCTTATTGGACAGCTCAGATACGCAGTATTTT. This translates into CASSLLDSSDTQYF. The chain recombines TRBV5-1 with TRBJ2-3; TRBD1 might be the D (6 bases). V shed 2 bases and J shed 4 bases, with 11 bases lying between them. The CDR3 length is 14 residues. Germline assignment: CDR1 SGHRS and CDR2 YFSETQ.

This chain joins TRBV20-1 and TRBJ1-1, with 9 bases fitting TRBD1. Germline V gene lookup returns CDR1 DFQATT and CDR2 SNEGSKA (reference sequence). V lost 3 bases and J lost 4; bases outside the gene matches: 6. The CDR3 length is 14 residues. In DNA, the CDR3 is TGCAGTGCTAGGGACAGGGGCCGGAGCACTGAAGCTTTCTTT. This gives the protein CSARDRGRSTEAFF.

At least ten counts were recorded for this clonotype. J is TRBJ2-1 and V is TRBV20-1; the match to TRBD2 covers 15 bases. V lost 6 bases, J lost 4 bases, and 7 bases stayed unmatched. Per the germline V gene, CDR1 is DFQATT and CDR2 is SNEGSKA (reference sequence). CDR3 length: 16 amino acids. This CDR3 reads CSAEGTSGRQYNEQFF. DNA of the CDR3: TGCAGTGCAGAGGGGACTAGCGGGAGGCAGTACAATGAGCAGTTCTTC.

This clonotype was picked up many times. The V call is TRBV12-3 or TRBV12-4, the J call TRBJ2-1, with 9 bases that match TRBD1. The CDR3 spans 12 residues. V dropped 5 bases and J dropped 10; count of bases not matched to a gene: 3. This chain's CDR3 is CASSPTGGEQFF. The CDR3 nucleotides are TGTGCCAGCAGTCCGACAGGGGGAGAGCAGTTCTTC.

This clonotype was seen repeatedly, ten times or more. The chain uses TRBV10-3 and TRBJ1-6, with 10 bases aligning to TRBD1. The trim removed 7 bases at V and 9 bases at J, leaving 12 bases unmatched. From germline, CDR1 is ENHRY and CDR2 SYGVKD. The CDR3 covers 16 residues. As DNA, the CDR3 is TGTGCCATCACAAGACAGGGGGCTACTAATAGTTCACCCCTCCACTTT. This codes for CAITRQGATNSSPLHF.

In this sample, this clonotype turned up a few times. This rearrangement joins TRBV5-1 to TRBJ2-1, with unresolved D. Germline loops: CDR1 SGHRS, CDR2 YFSETQ. V lost 5 bases, J lost 6 bases, and 12 bases lay in between. The CDR3 is made up of 13 amino acids. CDR3 nucleotide sequence: TGCGCCAGCAGAGAAATTACCGGCAATGAGCAGTTCTTC. Residues: CASREITGNEQFF.

Within the sample, this clonotype is medium-sized (0.01 to 0.1%). The V and J genes are TRBV6-6 and TRBJ1-4; D not resolved. Trimming pared 2 bases from V and 8 bases from J, leaving 9 bases between. Germline assignment: CDR1 MNHNY and CDR2 SVGAGI (reference sequence). The CDR3 totals 13 residues. Here the CDR3 DNA reads TGTGCCAGCAGTTACCGGGAGTGGGAAAAACTGTTTTTT. It is translated as CASSYREWEKLFF.

This clonotype was found many times. This sequence joins TRBV9 and TRBJ2-2; unclear D gene. Germline V gene data show CDR1 as SGDLS and CDR2 as YYNGEE. The CDR3 is 14 residues long. V gave up 1 base and J gave up 0 bases, with 4 bases separating them. As DNA, the CDR3 is TGTGCCAGCAGCGTACAGGCGAACACCGGGGAGCTGTTTTTT. It yields the protein CASSVQANTGELFF.

This clonotype was recorded at least ten times. This chain joins TRBV11-1 and TRBJ2-7; D may be TRBD2 (5 bases). This CDR3 spans 14 amino acids. V lost 1 base, J lost 0 bases, and 7 bases lay in between. In germline, CDR1 is SGHAT, CDR2 FQDESV (reference sequence). The CDR3 loop is CASSLGRDSYEQYV. Written as DNA, the CDR3 is TGTGCCAGCAGCTTAGGTCGGGACTCCTACGAGCAGTACGTC.

This chain joins TRBV6-6 and TRBJ2-3, with 7 bases aligning to TRBD2. Trimming took 5 bases from V and 1 from J; bases not matched to a gene: 15. Germline V gene sequence: CDR1 MNHNY, CDR2 SVGAGI (reference sequence). The CDR3 loop spans 18 amino acids. For the CDR3, the DNA is TGTGCCAGCAGTCCCCCTATTCGTACGGGGGGAGGCACAGATACGCAGTATTTT. It is translated as CASSPPIRTGGGTDTQYF.

This clonotype was picked up a small number of times. The rearrangement links TRBV18 to TRBJ1-5, with D possibly TRBD1 on 6 matching bases. CDR1 and CDR2 (germline): KGHSH, LQKENI. This CDR3 has 13 amino acids. The DNA for the CDR3 is TGTGCTACCGCAGGGGATAGCAATCAGCCCCAGCATTTT. Its protein is CATAGDSNQPQHF.

This clonotype occurred many times. This sequence joins TRBV19 and TRBJ2-3; D not resolved. The length of the CDR3 is 13 residues. Trimming removed 4 bases from V and 2 bases from J, with 7 bases in between. CDR1 and CDR2 from the germline V gene are LNHDA and SQIVND (reference sequence). CDR3 region: CASSKPSTDTQYF. DNA for the CDR3: TGTGCCAGTAGTAAACCGTCCACAGATACGCAGTATTTT. The full variable domain, with the rest looked up from reference TRBV19 and TRBJ2-3, is DGGITQSPKYLFRKEGQNVTLSCEQNLNHDAMYWYRQDPGQGLRLIYYSQIVNDFQKGDIAEGYSVSREKKESFPLTVTSAQKNPTAFYLCASSKPSTDTQYFGPGTRLTVL.

Many counts were recorded for this clonotype. The chain carries TRBV5-1 and TRBJ2-2; the match to TRBD2 covers 10 bases. CDR3 length equals 17 residues. CDR1 is SGHRS and CDR2 is YFSETQ in the germline V gene. The ends lost 2 bases at V and 3 bases at J; junction bases unmatched: 7. CDR3 DNA sequence: TGCGCCAGCAGCTTCGGGACTAGCGAGCGGTACACCGGGGAGCTGTTTTTT. Its translation: CASSFGTSERYTGELFF.

J is TRBJ2-3 and V is TRBV6-1, with 7 bases matching TRBD1. With V trimmed by 4 bases and J by 2 bases, 6 bases remained unmatched. The V gene's germline CDR1 is MNHNS and CDR2 SASEGT. The CDR3 extends over 15 amino acids. CDR3 sequence: CASSGQGIVTDTQYF. The DNA for the CDR3 is TGTGCCAGCAGTGGACAGGGAATAGTCACAGATACGCAGTATTTT.

Ten or more counts support this clonotype. In DNA, the CDR3 is TGCAGCGTTGGGAATAGCCAGAACAATGAGCAGTTCTTC. Residues: CSVGNSQNNEQFF. The V call is TRBV29-1, the J call TRBJ2-1; D not certain. This CDR3 contains 13 residues. Germline loops: CDR1 SQVTM, CDR2 ANQGSEA. The germline V and J ends were trimmed by 4 bases and 5 bases, with 12 bases remaining between them.

The chain links TRBV9 to TRBJ2-7; TRBD1 or TRBD2 may be the D gene (5 bases each). V was pared by 9 bases and J by 4 bases, with 11 bases between. The CDR3 contains 11 residues. Germline values: CDR1 SGDLS, CDR2 YYNGEE. The CDR3 region is CATQGRYEQYV. The CDR3 region has the DNA TGTGCCACTCAGGGACGATACGAGCAGTACGTC.

In its sample, this clonotype was seen many times. The chain combines TRBV10-3 with TRBJ2-1, with TRBD2 identical over 7 bases. The CDR3 consists of 11 residues. In germline, CDR1 is ENHRY, CDR2 SYGVKD. The junction had 2 bases not matched to a gene; V was cut back by 8 bases and J by 7 bases. CDR3 protein: CAIGGGNEQFF. Here the CDR3 DNA reads TGTGCCATCGGGGGGGGGAATGAGCAGTTCTTC.

This clonotype was counted ten times or more. CDR3 DNA sequence: TGTGCCAGCAGCTTGGGTTCGGCTAATGAGCAGTTCTTC. As protein: CASSLGSANEQFF. The chain combines TRBV5-6 with TRBJ2-1; D ambiguous. CDR3 length equals 13 residues. Germline lookup yields CDR1 SGHDT and CDR2 YYEEEE. Between the trimmed V and J ends, which lost 0 bases and 7 bases, there was a span of 8 bases. The complete variable domain, with remaining parts taken from reference TRBV5-6 and TRBJ2-1, reads DAGVTQSPTHLIKTRGQQVTLRCSPKSGHDTVSWYQQALGQGPQFIFQYYEEEERQRGNFPDRFSGHQFPNYSSELNVNALLLGDSALYLCASSLGSANEQFFGPGTRLTVL.

This clonotype was detected only a few times. The genes are TRBV18 and TRBJ2-1; 7 bases align to TRBD1. V lost 3 bases, J lost 6 bases, and 2 bases stayed unmatched. The CDR3 extends over 13 amino acids. Germline assignment: CDR1 KGHSH and CDR2 LQKENI. The CDR3 region has the DNA TGTGCCAGCTCACCGGGACAGCGCAATGAGCAGTTCTTC. As protein: CASSPGQRNEQFF.

This clonotype was recorded many times. The CDR3 region has the DNA TGCGCCAGCAGTATCACGTGGCAAGGGGAGACCCAGTACTTC. Amino acids: CASSITWQGETQYF. The chain couples TRBV5-1 to TRBJ2-5; unclear D gene. The CDR3 totals 14 residues. Trimming removed 5 bases at V and 5 bases at J, with 16 bases between. Germline V CDR1 and CDR2: SGHRS, YFSETQ.

This clonotype was seen many times. The V call is TRBV7-2, the J call TRBJ2-7; TRBD2 matches 11 bases. The CDR3 totals 15 residues. Germline V lookup: CDR1 SGHTA, CDR2 FQGNSA. V trimming: 3 bases; J trimming: 4 bases; junction bases outside the gene matches: 5. CDR3 bases: TGTGCCAGCAGCTTCACTAGCGGGAGTCTTTACGAGCAGTACTTC. Its protein product is CASSFTSGSLYEQYF.

The sample holds many counts of this clonotype. The chain uses TRBV29-1 and TRBJ2-1, with 8 nucleotides matching TRBD2. Trimming removed 2 bases from V and 8 bases from J; junction bases left unmatched: 2. CDR3 size: 12 residues. Looked up from germline, CDR1 is SQVTM and CDR2 is ANQGSEA. In nucleotides, the CDR3 is TGCAGCGTTGAAAGGCGGGGGGATGAGCAGTTCTTC. This codes for CSVERRGDEQFF.

This clonotype was picked up many times. CDR3 residues: CSARGGFNQPQHF. In DNA form, the CDR3 reads TGCAGTGCTAGAGGAGGTTTCAATCAGCCCCAGCATTTT. This rearrangement joins TRBV20-1 to TRBJ1-5; D ambiguous. The CDR3 runs to 13 residues. The V and J ends lost 1 base and 3 bases respectively, with 7 bases between them. Per germline, CDR1 DFQATT and CDR2 SNEGSKA (reference sequence).

This clonotype appeared many times. This chain connects TRBV28 to TRBJ2-7, with D possibly matching TRBD1 (6 bases). The V end lost 2 bases, the J end lost 3 bases, and 11 bases lay between the germline ends. The CDR3 sequence is 14 residues long. Germline V gene lookup returns CDR1 MDHEN and CDR2 SYDVKM. CDR3 DNA sequence: TGTGCCAGCAGTTTAATTCGCAGGGGCTACGAGCAGTACTTC. Amino acids: CASSLIRRGYEQYF.

By share, this clonotype ranks as medium-sized (0.01 to 0.1%). V gene TRBV29-1 combines with J gene TRBJ2-1; tentatively, D is TRBD1 (6 bases). From germline, CDR1 is SQVTM and CDR2 ANQGSEA. Trimming removed 6 bases at V and 5 bases at J, with 8 bases between. The CDR3 totals 11 residues. The CDR3, as DNA: TGCAGCGTGGGGGCAGACAATGAGCAGTTCTTC. It encodes CSVGADNEQFF.